These 32 T cell receptor beta chains came from one sample sequenced in a study of blood T cell repertoires in COVID-19. Data came from immunoSEQ multiplex PCR; TCRdb stores just in-frame clones and leaves some out. The data hold a few hundred thousand clones, with under 85% observed a single time. The source material was PBMCs or T cells enriched from blood (not recorded which). The receptors were gathered from a woman between 50 and 59 years old who had recovered from COVID-19.

The CDR3 region is CASSVAPTRSTEAFF. CDR3 nucleotides: TGTGCCAGCAGCGTAGCCCCGACTCGGAGCACTGAAGCTTTCTTT. The chain has TRBV9 and TRBJ1-1; D gene unclear. Looked up from germline, CDR1 is SGDLS and CDR2 is YYNGEE. Trimming stripped 0 bases from V and 4 bases from J, with 13 bases between. The CDR3 contains 15 residues.

The J gene is TRBJ1-2, the V gene TRBV10-3; D uncertain. CDR1 and CDR2 (germline): ENHRY, SYGVKD. The CDR3 extends over 12 amino acids. Trimming shortened V by 2 bases and J by 7 bases, and 8 bases separated the two germline ends. For the CDR3, the DNA is TGTGCCATCAGTGAGGGTTGGGCTGGCTACACCTTC. This sequence encodes CAISEGWAGYTF.

The chain combines TRBV19 with TRBJ1-1; TRBD1 agrees at 7 bases. CDR3 length: 13 amino acids. Germline V gene sequence: CDR1 LNHDA, CDR2 SQIVND (reference sequence). J lost 8 bases, V lost 1 base, and 4 bases had no gene match. CDR3 nucleotides: TGTGCCAGTAGTATAGGGGACAGCACCGAAGCTTTCTTT. It is translated as CASSIGDSTEAFF.

This clone was observed at least ten times. The chain couples TRBV6-2 or TRBV6-3 to TRBJ1-5; 10 nucleotides line up with TRBD1. This CDR3 contains 19 residues. Germline V lookup: CDR1 MNHEY, CDR2 SVGEGT. V trimming: 1 base; J trimming: 0 bases; junction bases outside the gene matches: 9. The CDR3 sequence: CASSYWTGQGIYSNQPQHF. CDR3 DNA: TGTGCCAGCAGTTACTGGACGGGACAGGGGATTTATAGCAATCAGCCCCAGCATTTT.

The V gene is TRBV5-1, the J gene TRBJ1-2; 7 bases match TRBD1. Germline V gene lookup returns CDR1 SGHRS and CDR2 YFSETQ. The CDR3 length is 15 residues. The V segment lost 0 bases and the J segment 4 bases; nucleotides outside the gene matches: 6. As DNA, the CDR3 is TGCGCCAGCAGCTTGGCTGTAGGGACAGCCTATGGCTACACCTTC. Its protein is CASSLAVGTAYGYTF.

This clone showed up just once. DNA of the CDR3: TGCGCCAGCAGCTTGGATAACAGTCTATATGGCTACACCTTC. Translating it yields CASSLDNSLYGYTF. The J gene is TRBJ1-2, the V gene TRBV5-1; D unresolved. The CDR3 extends over 14 amino acids. V lost 0 bases, J lost 5 bases, and 11 bases lay in between. Germline-derived CDR1 and CDR2 are SGHRS and YFSETQ.

The V and J genes are TRBV5-1 and TRBJ1-1; 7 positions match TRBD1. The J segment lost 1 base and the V segment lost 3 bases, leaving 6 bases of the junction unmatched. CDR3 length: 15 amino acids. Germline CDR1 and CDR2: SGHRS and YFSETQ. For the CDR3, the DNA is TGCGCCAGCAGCTCGTCCCGGGACAGGAACACTGAAGCTTTCTTT. It specifies CASSSSRDRNTEAFF.

The chain is built from TRBV7-9 and TRBJ2-3; 14 bases are shared with TRBD2. The germline CDR1 and CDR2 sequences are SEHNR and FQNEAQ (reference sequence). CDR3 length: 19 amino acids. V dropped 4 bases and J dropped 1; count of bases not matched to a gene: 10. The DNA of the CDR3 is TGTGCCAGCAGCTCCCCGGGACTAGCGGGAGTCTGGGGCACAGATACGCAGTATTTT. Its protein is CASSSPGLAGVWGTDTQYF.

The J gene is TRBJ1-6, the V gene TRBV30; perhaps TRBD1 as D (5 bases). Per the germline V gene, CDR1 is GTSNPN and CDR2 is SVGIG (reference sequence). This CDR3 comprises 15 residues. V gave up 4 bases and J gave up 3 bases, with 13 bases separating them. CDR3 sequence: CAWTGGGYYNSPLHF. CDR3 DNA: TGTGCCTGGACGGGCGGGGGTTACTATAATTCACCCCTCCACTTT.

This rearrangement joins TRBV6-5 to TRBJ2-1, with D possibly TRBD1 on 5 matching bases. The CDR3 has 12 residues. The germline CDR1 and CDR2 sequences are MNHEY and SVGAGI. V dropped 6 bases and J dropped 7 bases, with 10 bases sitting between them. CDR3 nucleotides: TGTGCCAGCAGCCAGGGCCGGAATGAGCAGTTCTTC. Protein product: CASSQGRNEQFF.

CDR3 sequence (DNA): TGTGCCAGCAGCTTGATAGCGGGGAGGATCAATGAGCAGTTCTTC. It specifies CASSLIAGRINEQFF. The chain combines TRBV11-3 with TRBJ2-1, with 8 positions matching TRBD2. This CDR3 has 15 amino acids. The ends lost 3 bases at V and 6 bases at J; junction bases unmatched: 7. The germline CDR1 and CDR2 sequences are SGHNT and YENEEA.

The V and J genes are TRBV29-1 and TRBJ2-2; 7 positions agree with TRBD1. The CDR3 totals 12 residues. Germline CDR1 reads SQVTM; CDR2 reads ANQGSEA. V shed 7 bases, J shed 4 bases, and the junction held 3 bases outside the gene matches. The CDR3 loop reads CSGDSGTGELFF. Here the CDR3 DNA reads TGCAGCGGGGACAGCGGCACCGGGGAGCTGTTTTTT.

CDR3 sequence reads: CASSSIRGSGYTF. The CDR3 DNA reads as TGTGCCAGCAGCTCTATCCGGGGAAGTGGCTACACCTTC. This chain uses TRBV3-1 (or the pseudogene TRBV3-2) with TRBJ1-2; D not certain. V was clipped by 5 bases and J by 7 bases, with 14 bases between them. Per the germline V gene, CDR1 is LGHDT and CDR2 is YNNKEL (reference sequence). The length of the CDR3 is 13 residues.

The chain uses TRBV28 and TRBJ1-4, with 7 bases aligning to TRBD1. The trim removed 4 bases at V and 6 bases at J, leaving 5 bases unmatched. CDR1 and CDR2 from the germline V gene are MDHEN and SYDVKM. This CDR3 has 14 residues. CDR3 coding DNA: TGTGCCAGCAGTTACAGGGGAGGTGATGAAAAACTGTTTTTT. It yields the protein CASSYRGGDEKLFF. The variable domain in full, completed from reference TRBV28 and TRBJ1-4, reads DVKVTQSSRYLVKRTGEKVFLECVQDMDHENMFWYRQDPGLGLRLIYFSYDVKMKEKGDIPEGYSVSREKKERFSLILESASTNQTSMYLCASSYRGGDEKLFFGSGTQLSVL.

The chain links TRBV14 to TRBJ1-2; perhaps TRBD1 as D (6 bases). The CDR3 loop spans 12 amino acids. V was pared by 3 bases and J by 7 bases, with 9 bases between. CDR1 and CDR2 from the germline V gene are SGHDN and FVKESK. CDR3 sequence (DNA): TGTGCCAGCAGCCACCCGACAGGTGGCTACACCTTC. Its protein is CASSHPTGGYTF.

This clone was observed once. This sequence joins TRBV19 and TRBJ1-4, with 7 bases matching TRBD1. V was pared by 3 bases and J by 8 bases, with 6 bases of the junction left unmatched. CDR3 length: 14 residues. The germline CDR1 and CDR2 sequences are LNHDA and SQIVND (reference sequence). CDR3 nucleotides: TGTGCCAGTAGTATCGCAGGGGGAAGGGAAAAACTGTTTTTT. This translates into CASSIAGGREKLFF.

This clone came up many times. The J gene is TRBJ1-2, the V gene TRBV4-1, with a tentative D call TRBD1 (6 bases). The CDR3 contains 15 residues. V dropped 1 base and J dropped 4 bases, with 13 bases sitting between them. The germline V gene has CDR1 MGHRA and CDR2 YSYEKL. For the CDR3, the DNA is TGCGCCAGCAGCCAAGCTCAGGGGCGCAGCTATGGCTACACCTTC. This translates into CASSQAQGRSYGYTF.

This clone occurred a few times. The V and J genes are TRBV5-4 and TRBJ1-3; no firm D call. CDR3 length equals 14 residues. Per germline, CDR1 SGHNT and CDR2 YYREEE (reference sequence). V was trimmed by 0 bases and J by 0 bases, leaving 4 bases between them. CDR3: CASSLDFSGNTIYF. CDR3 DNA sequence: TGTGCCAGCAGCTTGGACTTCTCTGGAAACACCATATATTTT.

The rearrangement uses TRBV15 and TRBJ2-1, with 7 bases identical to TRBD2. Trimming took 4 bases from V and 3 from J; bases not matched to a gene: 15. CDR1 and CDR2 from the germline V gene are LNHNV and YYDKDF (reference sequence). This CDR3 contains 18 residues. CDR3 DNA sequence: TGTGCCACCAGCATAGGAGGTGCGGCGGGAGCTCTCTACAATGAGCAGTTCTTC. It is translated as CATSIGGAAGALYNEQFF. Variable domain in full (rest from reference TRBV15 and TRBJ2-1): DAMVIQNPRYQVTQFGKPVTLSCSQTLNHNVMYWYQQKSSQAPKLLFHYYDKDFNNEADTPDNFQSRRPNTSFCFLDIRSPGLGDTAMYLCATSIGGAAGALYNEQFFGPGTRLTVL.

In regard to this clone: Additional DNA sequences in this sample encode the identical CDR3. The chain employs TRBV6-5 and TRBJ1-2; TRBD1 is a possible D gene (5 bases). Germline V gene lookup returns CDR1 MNHEY and CDR2 SVGAGI. The CDR3 loop spans 12 amino acids. V lost 8 bases and J lost 2, with 9 bases in between. CDR3 DNA sequence: TGTGCCAGCTCTGCAGGGAACTATGGCTACACCTTC. It translates to CASSAGNYGYTF.

The chain employs TRBV18 and TRBJ2-7; a weak D match, TRBD2 (5 bases). Trimming pared 2 bases from V and 3 bases from J, leaving 8 bases between. Germline CDR1 and CDR2: KGHSH and LQKENI. This CDR3 comprises 13 residues. Here the CDR3 DNA reads TGTGCCAGCTCACCAGAGGGAAGCTACGAGCAGTACTTC. It is translated as CASSPEGSYEQYF.

The J gene is TRBJ1-2, the V gene TRBV7-9; possibly TRBD1 for D (6 bases). Trimming took 5 bases from V and 2 from J, leaving 9 bases between them. Germline CDR1 SEHNR, CDR2 FQNEAQ (reference sequence). This CDR3 contains 13 residues. The CDR3 DNA reads as TGTGCCAGCAGCATGCAGGGGAACTATGGCTACACCTTC. Protein: CASSMQGNYGYTF. Filled out from reference TRBV7-9 and TRBJ1-2, the complete variable domain reads DTGVSQNPRHKITKRGQNVTFRCDPISEHNRLYWYRQTLGQGPEFLTYFQNEAQLEKSRLLSDRFSAERPKGSFSTLEIQRTEQGDSAMYLCASSMQGNYGYTFGSGTRLTVV.

The V call is TRBV7-7, the J call TRBJ1-6; D not certain. Trimming took 2 bases from V and 7 from J, leaving 6 bases between them. The CDR3 runs to 13 residues. From germline, CDR1 is SSHAT and CDR2 FNYEAQ (reference sequence). This CDR3 is CASSLTRNSPLHF. In nucleotides, the CDR3 is TGTGCCAGCAGCTTAACGAGAAATTCACCCCTCCACTTT.

The chain uses TRBV6-5 and TRBJ1-3; D gene uncertain. The CDR3 sequence is 15 residues long. Germline V gives CDR1 MNHEY, CDR2 SVGAGI. V was shortened by 6 bases and J by 0 bases, with 12 bases between the two germline ends. The CDR3 region has the DNA TGTGCCAGCAGCCCAGCGGGCAGCTCTGGAAACACCATATATTTT. Encoded protein: CASSPAGSSGNTIYF.

This chain uses TRBV9 with TRBJ1-2, with TRBD1 matching over 9 bases. Germline assignment: CDR1 SGDLS and CDR2 YYNGEE. V trimming: 4 bases; J trimming: 2 bases; junction bases outside the gene matches: 12. This CDR3 has 17 amino acids. Here the CDR3 reads CASSPGTGLLSNYGYTF. CDR3 coding DNA: TGTGCCAGCAGCCCCGGGACAGGGCTTTTGTCGAACTATGGCTACACCTTC.

V is TRBV2 and J is TRBJ1-2, with 9 bases aligning to TRBD1. Looked up from germline, CDR1 is SNHLY and CDR2 is FYNNEI. CDR3 size: 14 residues. V was pared by 8 bases and J by 4 bases, with 8 bases of the junction left unmatched. CDR3 in DNA: TGTGCCAGCCCGGGACAGGGACCTACCTATGGCTACACCTTC. Translating it yields CASPGQGPTYGYTF.

The gene calls are TRBV27 and TRBJ2-7; 12 positions agree with TRBD2. Germline V CDR1 and CDR2: MNHEY, SMNVEV (reference sequence). V trimming: 8 bases; J trimming: 3 bases; junction bases outside the gene matches: 20. The CDR3 extends over 19 amino acids. The CDR3 bases are TGTGCCAGCTCCCCCTTTCGGCTAGCGGGGGGGCGGCCCGGCTACGAGCAGTACTTC. The encoded protein is CASSPFRLAGGRPGYEQYF.

The gene calls are TRBV7-8 and TRBJ1-5; D not certain. This CDR3 has 16 residues. V was pared by 6 bases and J by 2 bases, with 17 bases between. The germline gives CDR1 SGHVS, CDR2 FQNEAQ. The DNA for the CDR3 is TGTGCCAGCAGTCGGAATCACATCGAGGGCAATCAGCCCCAGCATTTT. Translating gives CASSRNHIEGNQPQHF.

The chain carries TRBV5-4 and TRBJ1-6; D is undetermined. The CDR3 spans 14 residues. V lost 0 bases and J 7 bases, leaving 8 bases between the germline ends. Germline CDR1 reads SGHNT; CDR2 reads YYREEE (reference sequence). The CDR3 region has the DNA TGTGCCAGCAGCTTGGAACAGACAAATTCACCCCTCCACTTT. Encoded protein: CASSLEQTNSPLHF.

The genes are TRBV18 and TRBJ2-1; 7 nucleotides agree with TRBD1. J was trimmed by 10 bases and V by 0 bases; bases with no gene match: 3. The CDR3 totals 13 residues. Per the germline V gene, CDR1 is KGHSH and CDR2 is LQKENI. The chain's CDR3 is CASSPPTGLEQFF. For the CDR3, the DNA is TGTGCCAGCTCACCACCGACAGGGCTGGAGCAGTTCTTC.

In its sample, this clone was seen many times. This chain links TRBV29-1 with TRBJ1-2; no definite D call. V dropped 7 bases and J dropped 4 bases, with 13 bases sitting between them. This CDR3 contains 12 residues. Germline V gene data show CDR1 as SQVTM and CDR2 as ANQGSEA. The CDR3 spells CSALERFYGYTF. The CDR3 DNA reads as TGCAGCGCCCTCGAGCGCTTCTATGGCTACACCTTC.

CDR3 coding DNA: TGTGCTCAGGGAGGCTTGGACTATGGCTACACCTTC. Its protein product is CAQGGLDYGYTF. V usage is TRBV30 and J usage is TRBJ1-2; D possibly corresponds to TRBD1 (5 bases). This CDR3 is 12 amino acids long. Germline V gene data show CDR1 as GTSNPN and CDR2 as SVGIG (reference sequence).